The source of this TCR beta chain is a study of post-analysis software for immune sequencing data. Whole-study results and caveats: A handful of TRBV segments, including TRBV5-6, TRBV5-1 and TRBV20-1, were more frequent in patients than controls.

Unique molecular identifiers had been added to the TCR beta cDNA libraries. TCRdb used MiXCR to reprocess the PCR reads, holding one entry per CDR3 protein. This table has hundreds of thousands of distinct CDR3 sequences, about 32% appearing once. CDR3 length equals 14 residues. Trimming cost V 3 bases and J 4 bases; bases outside gene matches: 5. This clonotype was observed a handful of times. No antigen is known for it. Sequencing was done on a sample of blood. The J gene is TRBJ2-7, the V gene TRBV12-3 or TRBV12-4; 8 bases are a match to TRBD2. This sequence originates from a girl aged 10 to 17 with multiple sclerosis. DNA for the CDR3: TGTGCCAGCAGTTTCGGACTAGCAGTTTACGAGCAGTACTTC. It specifies CASSFGLAVYEQYF.